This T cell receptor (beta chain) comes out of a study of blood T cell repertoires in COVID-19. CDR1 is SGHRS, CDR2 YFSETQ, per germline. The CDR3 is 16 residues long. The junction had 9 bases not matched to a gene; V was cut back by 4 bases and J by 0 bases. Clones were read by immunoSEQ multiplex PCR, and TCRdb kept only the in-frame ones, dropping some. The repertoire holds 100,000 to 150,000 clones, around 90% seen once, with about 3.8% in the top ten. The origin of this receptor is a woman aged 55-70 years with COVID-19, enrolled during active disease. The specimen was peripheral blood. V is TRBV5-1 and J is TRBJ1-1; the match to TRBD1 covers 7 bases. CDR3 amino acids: CASSQRPGQVNTEAFF. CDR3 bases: TGCGCCAGCAGCCAACGCCCCGGACAGGTGAACACTGAAGCTTTCTTT.